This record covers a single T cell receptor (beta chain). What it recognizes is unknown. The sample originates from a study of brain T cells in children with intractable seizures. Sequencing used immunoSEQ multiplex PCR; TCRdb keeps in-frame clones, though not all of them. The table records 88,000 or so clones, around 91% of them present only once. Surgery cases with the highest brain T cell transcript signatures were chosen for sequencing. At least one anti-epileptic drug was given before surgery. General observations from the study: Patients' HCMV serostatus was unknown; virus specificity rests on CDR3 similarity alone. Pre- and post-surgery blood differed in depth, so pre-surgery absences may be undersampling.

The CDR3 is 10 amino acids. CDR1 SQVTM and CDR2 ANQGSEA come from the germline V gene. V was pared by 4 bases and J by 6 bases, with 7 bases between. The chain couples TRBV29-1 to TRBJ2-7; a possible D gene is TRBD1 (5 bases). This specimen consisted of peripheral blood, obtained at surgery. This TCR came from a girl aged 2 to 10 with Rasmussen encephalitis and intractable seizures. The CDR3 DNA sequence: TGCAGCGTTGGTGGGGCCGAGCAGTACTTC. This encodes CSVGGAEQYF.